This T cell receptor (beta chain) was sequenced for a study of T-cell memory formation after mild COVID-19. Study-level results: The appearance of some responding clones in pre-infection memory suggested that cross-reactive memory joined. Still unconfirmed is whether the second-wave clones peaking on day 37 recognized SARS-CoV-2. Mostly located in CM and EM were contracting CD4+ clones, with contracting CD8+ clones located in EMRA.

This clonotype was counted a few times. No antigen is known for it. TCRalpha and TCRbeta libraries used 5'RACE with constant-segment primers and UMIs. From the 5' RACE reads, TCRdb called clonotypes with MiXCR, one entry per CDR3 protein. The sample yields 450,000 to 650,000 distinct CDR3 sequences, 20% seen once. In germline, CDR1 is SGHTA, CDR2 FQGTGA. CDR3 length: 14 amino acids. Germline trimming cut 5 bases from V and 4 bases from J; bases unmatched to any gene: 6. V usage is TRBV7-3 and J usage is TRBJ2-5; 8 nucleotides align to TRBD2. Sequencing used PBMCs or a T cell subset sorted from them (not recorded which). The source of this sequence is an adult woman who had mild COVID-19 (a few samples of this study predate the infection). Cell type and time point are not known. The CDR3 bases are TGTGCCAGCAGCAGTAGCGGGAAGGGAGAGACCCAGTACTTC. Its translation is CASSSSGKGETQYF. The entire variable domain, with the rest obtained from reference TRBV7-3 and TRBJ2-5, is as follows: GAGVSQTPSNKVTEKGKYVELRCDPISGHTALYWYRQSLGQGPEFLIYFQGTGAADDSGLPNDRFFAVRPEGSVSTLKIQRTERGDSAVYLCASSSSGKGETQYFGPGTRLLVL.